The sequence of this T cell receptor (beta chain) was determined in a study of blood T cell repertoires in COVID-19. For the study at large: The United States, Italy and Spain were the sources of the acute and convalescent COVID-19 samples. In each case, the material was cDNA or gDNA derived from T cells, B-cell-depleted T cells, or PBMCs.

From germline, CDR1 is LGHNA and CDR2 YSLEER. The ends were cut back, 4 bases at V and 8 bases at J, with 15 bases in the middle. The CDR3 is 15 residues long. Original processing notes: Cell counts per sample came from amplifying reference gene primers. Profiled with immunoSEQ multiplex PCR; TCRdb holds only in-frame clones, not every one. The D gene and trimming were derived from the DNA, and the V and J assignments and clone size from that table. This repertoire shows just over 15,000 clones, roughly 84% found once; its top ten account for roughly a tenth. This chain uses TRBV4-3 with TRBJ1-6; D may be TRBD1 (6 bases). The receptor's source is a human donor in a cohort sampled during active COVID-19. What was sequenced was peripheral blood. CDR3 in amino acids: CASSRIQGIDSPLHF. In DNA, the CDR3 is TGCGCCAGCAGCCGAATCCAGGGGATTGATTCACCCCTCCACTTT.